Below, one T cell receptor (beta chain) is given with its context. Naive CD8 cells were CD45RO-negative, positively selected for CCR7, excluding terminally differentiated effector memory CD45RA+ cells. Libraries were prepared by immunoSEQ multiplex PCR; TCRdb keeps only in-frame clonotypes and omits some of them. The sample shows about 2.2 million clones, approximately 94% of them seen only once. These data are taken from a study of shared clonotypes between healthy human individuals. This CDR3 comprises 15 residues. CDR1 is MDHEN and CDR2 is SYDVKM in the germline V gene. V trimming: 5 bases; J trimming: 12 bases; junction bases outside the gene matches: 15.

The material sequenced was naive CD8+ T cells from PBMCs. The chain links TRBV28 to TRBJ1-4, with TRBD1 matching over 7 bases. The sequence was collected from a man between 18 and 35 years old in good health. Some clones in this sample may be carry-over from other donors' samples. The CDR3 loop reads CASSPPQQGPVELFF. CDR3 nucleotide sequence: TGTGCCAGCAGTCCCCCCCAACAGGGGCCGGTGGAACTGTTTTTT. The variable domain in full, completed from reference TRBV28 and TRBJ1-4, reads DVKVTQSSRYLVKRTGEKVFLECVQDMDHENMFWYRQDPGLGLRLIYFSYDVKMKEKGDIPEGYSVSREKKERFSLILESASTNQTSMYLCASSPPQQGPVELFFGSGTQLSVL.